A single sample is the source of the 5 T cell receptor beta chains below, sequenced in a study of beta chain features in type 1 diabetes. Every bit of the isolated RNA underwent reverse transcription, so sequencing read expressed TCRB transcripts. The data were produced by immunoSEQ multiplex PCR, yet TCRdb's version contains in-frame clones alone and is incomplete. Of hundreds of thousands of clones in the sample, 15% to 18% are singletons; the top ten hold more than 0.08%. Sequenced sample: naive CD4+ T cells from blood. These receptors came from a man aged 18-30 years in good health.

Concerning this clone: Other DNA sequences of this sample code for an identical CDR3. The chain combines TRBV9 with TRBJ2-2; D call uncertain. The length of the CDR3 is 14 residues. V was shortened by 0 bases and J by 4 bases, with 7 bases between the two germline ends. Germline assignment: CDR1 SGDLS and CDR2 YYNGEE. CDR3 in amino acids: CASSVDISTGELFF. For the CDR3, the DNA is TGTGCCAGCAGCGTAGATATTTCCACCGGGGAGCTGTTTTTT.

The chain combines TRBV28 with TRBJ2-1, with TRBD2 matching over 9 bases. Germline CDR1 MDHEN, CDR2 SYDVKM. Trimming cost V 3 bases and J 2 bases; bases outside gene matches: 2. The CDR3 loop spans 15 amino acids. CDR3 nucleotide sequence: TGTGCCAGCAGTTTTGCGGGAGGGCCCTACAATGAGCAGTTCTTC. As protein: CASSFAGGPYNEQFF.

This chain joins TRBV7-3 and TRBJ2-5, with TRBD2 as a possible D gene (7 bases). Between the trimmed V and J ends, which lost 0 bases and 7 bases, there was a span of 18 bases. The CDR3 runs 16 residues. Germline CDR1 is SGHTA and CDR2 is FQGTGA. CDR3 sequence reads: CASSLTAGQKAGTQYF. The CDR3 DNA reads TGTGCCAGCAGCTTAACAGCGGGACAAAAGGCGGGGACCCAGTACTTC.

The chain carries TRBV29-1 and TRBJ1-1, with a tentative D call TRBD1 (5 bases). CDR3 length: 11 amino acids. CDR1 SQVTM and CDR2 ANQGSEA come from the germline V gene. The ends were cut back, 4 bases at V and 8 bases at J, with 11 bases in the middle. CDR3 sequence: CSVVRQGEAFF. DNA of the CDR3: TGCAGCGTTGTTCGGCAGGGAGAAGCTTTCTTT.

This rearrangement joins TRBV11-3 to TRBJ2-3, with a weak D call TRBD2 (6 bases). V lost 5 bases, J lost 6 bases, and 9 bases lay in between. CDR1 and CDR2 from the germline V gene are SGHNT and YENEEA. The CDR3 extends over 12 amino acids. CDR3 bases: TGTGCCAGCAGCCCAGCGGGCGATACGCAGTATTTT. Encoded protein: CASSPAGDTQYF.